This note documents a single TCR beta chain sequence. V dropped 4 bases and J dropped 4; count of bases not matched to a gene: 11. The CDR3 is 17 residues long. CDR1 and CDR2 from the germline V gene are LNHNV and YYDKDF (reference sequence). Per the original methods: Nucleated cell counts were estimated from reference gene primer amplification. Here immunoSEQ multiplex PCR was the method, and the copy in TCRdb shows in-frame clones only, minus some. The V and J calls and clone size were taken over from that table, and D and trimming were inferred from the DNA. The repertoire holds about 240,000 clones, with approximately 86% as singletons. This sample was taken from a study of blood T cell repertoires in COVID-19. Across the whole study: Spain, Italy and the United States supplied samples that represented acute and convalescent COVID-19. The cDNA or gDNA used as material had been derived from T cells, B-cell-depleted T cells, or PBMCs.

V and J are TRBV15 and TRBJ2-2; 8 nucleotides match TRBD1. What was sequenced was peripheral blood. The TCR comes from a woman in her 30s who had recovered from COVID-19. In nucleotides, the CDR3 is TGTGCCACCAGCAAAAATCGCAGGGGGCAGGGCACCGGGGAGCTGTTTTTT. Translation gives CATSKNRRGQGTGELFF.